This TCR beta chain was documented in a study of shared clonotypes between healthy human individuals. Template for every sorted-subset replicate PCR totaled around 210 ng DNA, 25,000 to 35,000 T cell genomes. Sequencing used immunoSEQ multiplex PCR; TCRdb keeps in-frame clones, though not all of them. The repertoire holds 2,500,000 or so clones, with over 85% as singletons. The length of the CDR3 is 18 residues. Germline CDR1 reads SGHTS; CDR2 reads YDEGEE. V lost 4 bases and J lost 0, with 22 bases in between. V is TRBV5-8 and J is TRBJ1-2; D might be TRBD1 (5 bases). Sequencing was carried out using naive CD4+ T cells from PBMCs. Subset described: CD45RA+ positively selected. This receptor was taken from a man between 18 and 29 years old in good health. Some clones in this sample may be carry-over from other donors' samples. The CDR3 loop reads CASSPGRRGPRANYGYTF. DNA for the CDR3: TGTGCCAGCAGCCCGGGACGGAGGGGACCACGAGCTAACTATGGCTACACCTTC.